The entry below describes one T cell receptor (beta chain). No cognate antigen has been identified for it. It has no much larger one-base neighbor in the sample; base qualities were not kept. Donors formed part of the validation cohort, which comprised 120 subjects and was distinct from the first cohort of 666 subjects. The sample belongs to a study of cytomegalovirus exposure and HLA in healthy donors (dated by TCRdb to the late 2010s). Regarding the research as a whole: The 650 to 750 repertoires of the first cohort and the 110 or so validation repertoires were produced on the same platform, according to a later analysis. The study aimed to test whether cataloging public T cell receptors could reveal signatures of past pathogen exposure. Besides the first cohort of roughly 660 subjects, a separate validation cohort made up of 120 different subjects was used. High-throughput TCR immunosequencing, statistical association of individual TCRs with disease status, and machine learning were combined to predict cytomegalovirus infection status.

The library was made by the immunoSEQ multiplex PCR assay. As for the original processing: A statistical classification framework was developed to diagnose cytomegalovirus status using the catalog of TCR beta chain sequences. Here the immuneACCESS table is served through TCRdb, limited to in-frame sequences with V and J called. Missing clones are a known gap in these copies; in checked studies unresolved V genes cover under half, and the rest lacks a known reason. The DNA was the basis for D and trimming; V, J and clone size are from that table. The sample table contains approximately 200,000 clones; only one count was recorded for about 89% of them. The ten largest clones add up to roughly 1% of the sample. The CDR3 numbers 15 residues from cysteine through phenylalanine. Only the CDR3 portion is preserved as DNA: 45 bases, with reading frame beginning at the first base. The germline V and J ends show losses of 6 bases and 6 bases respectively, and no gene match explains 9 bases of the junction. As encoded in the germline V gene, CDR1 is MNHEY while CDR2 is SVGAGI.

Study-level results and caveats: The study listed around 160 TCR beta chains as associated with cytomegalovirus. A few of the identified cytomegalovirus-associated TCR beta chains were confirmed in vitro to be specific for cytomegalovirus antigens. The classifier was reported to diagnose cytomegalovirus status with high specificity and sensitivity in both the original and validation cohorts. The validation cohort had no HLA typing available for a later analysis, so co-occurrence within that cohort was assessed over all 110 or so repertoires. Most TCR sequences were seen in very few donors, while some public TCRs were found in many individuals. The authors suggested that the approach could potentially be extended to other disease states and immunological phenotypes. Of the cluster scores, approximately 94% were above 0 in a later analysis, which found that TCRs clustered in the first cohort also tended to co-occur in the 95 to 150 validation repertoires.

Recombination joined TRBV6-5 with TRBJ2-1, with 9 junctional bases fitting TRBD2. The clonotype originates from a woman younger than 35 in good health and CMV-seronegative. Specimen: PBMCs. The DNA is as follows: TGTGCCAGCAGAAGTATAGCGGGAGATCTCAATGAGCAGTTCTTC. This gives the protein CASRSIAGDLNEQFF.